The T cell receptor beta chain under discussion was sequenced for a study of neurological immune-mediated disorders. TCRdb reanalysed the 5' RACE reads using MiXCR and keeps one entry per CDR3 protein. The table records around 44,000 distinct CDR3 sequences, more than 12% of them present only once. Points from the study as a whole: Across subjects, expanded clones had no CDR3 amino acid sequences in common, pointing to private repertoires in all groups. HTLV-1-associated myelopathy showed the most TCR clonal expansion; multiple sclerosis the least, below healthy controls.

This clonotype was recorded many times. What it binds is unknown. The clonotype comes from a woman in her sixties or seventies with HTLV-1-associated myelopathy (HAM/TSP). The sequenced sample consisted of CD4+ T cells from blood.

CDR3 loop: CASSTNRDTEAFF. CDR3 coding DNA: TGTGCCAGCAGTACCAACAGGGACACTGAAGCTTTCTTT. The gene calls are TRBV12-3 or TRBV12-4 and TRBJ1-1; D is possibly TRBD1 (6 bases). The CDR3 covers 13 residues. Trimming took off 5 bases at V and 3 bases at J, with 10 bases between the two ends.